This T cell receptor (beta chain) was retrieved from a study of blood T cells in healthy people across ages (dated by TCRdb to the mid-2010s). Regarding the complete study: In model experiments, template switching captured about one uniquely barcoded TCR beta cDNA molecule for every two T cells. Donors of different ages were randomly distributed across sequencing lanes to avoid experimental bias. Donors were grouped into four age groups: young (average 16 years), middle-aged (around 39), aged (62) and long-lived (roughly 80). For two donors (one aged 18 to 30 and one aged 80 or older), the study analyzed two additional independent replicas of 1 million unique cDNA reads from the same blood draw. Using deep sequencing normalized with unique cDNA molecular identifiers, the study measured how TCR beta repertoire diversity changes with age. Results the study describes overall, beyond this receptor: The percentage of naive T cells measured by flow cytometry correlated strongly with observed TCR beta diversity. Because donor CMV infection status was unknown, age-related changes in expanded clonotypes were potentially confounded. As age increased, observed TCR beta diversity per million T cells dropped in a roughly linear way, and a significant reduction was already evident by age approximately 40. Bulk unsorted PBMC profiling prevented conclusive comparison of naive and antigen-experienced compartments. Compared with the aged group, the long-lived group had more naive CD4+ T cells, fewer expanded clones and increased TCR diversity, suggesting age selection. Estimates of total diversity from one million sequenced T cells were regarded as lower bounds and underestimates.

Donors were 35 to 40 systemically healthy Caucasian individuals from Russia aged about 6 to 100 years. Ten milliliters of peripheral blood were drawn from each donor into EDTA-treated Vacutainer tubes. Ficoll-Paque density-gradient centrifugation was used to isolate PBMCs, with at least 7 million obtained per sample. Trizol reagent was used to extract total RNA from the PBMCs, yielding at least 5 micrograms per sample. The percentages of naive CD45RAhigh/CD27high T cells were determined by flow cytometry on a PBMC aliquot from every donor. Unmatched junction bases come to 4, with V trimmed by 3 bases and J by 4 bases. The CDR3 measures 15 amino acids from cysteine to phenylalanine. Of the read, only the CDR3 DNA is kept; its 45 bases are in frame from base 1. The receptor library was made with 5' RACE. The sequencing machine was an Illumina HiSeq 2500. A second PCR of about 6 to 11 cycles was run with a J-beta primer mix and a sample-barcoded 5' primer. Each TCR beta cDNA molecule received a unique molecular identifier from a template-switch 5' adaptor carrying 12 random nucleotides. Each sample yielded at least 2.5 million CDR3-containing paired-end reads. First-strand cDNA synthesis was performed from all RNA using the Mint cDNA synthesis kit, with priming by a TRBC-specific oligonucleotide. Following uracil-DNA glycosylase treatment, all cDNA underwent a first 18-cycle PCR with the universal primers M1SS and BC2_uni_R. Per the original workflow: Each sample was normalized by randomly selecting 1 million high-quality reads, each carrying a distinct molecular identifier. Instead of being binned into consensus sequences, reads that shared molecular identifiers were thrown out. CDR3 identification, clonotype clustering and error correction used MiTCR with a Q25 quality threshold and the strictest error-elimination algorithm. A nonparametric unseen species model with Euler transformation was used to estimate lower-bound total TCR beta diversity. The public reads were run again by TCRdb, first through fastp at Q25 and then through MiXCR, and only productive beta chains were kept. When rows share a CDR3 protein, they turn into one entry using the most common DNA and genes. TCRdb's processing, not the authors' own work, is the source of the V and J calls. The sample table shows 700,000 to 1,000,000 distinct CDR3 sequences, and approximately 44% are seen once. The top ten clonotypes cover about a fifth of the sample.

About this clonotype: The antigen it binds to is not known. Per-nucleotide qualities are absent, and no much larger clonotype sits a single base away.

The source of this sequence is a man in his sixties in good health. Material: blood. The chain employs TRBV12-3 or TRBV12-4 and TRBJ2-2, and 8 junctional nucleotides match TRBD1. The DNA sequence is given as TGTGCCAGCAGTTTTGACAGGGGTTTCACCGGGGAGCTGTTTTTT. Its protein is CASSFDRGFTGELFF.